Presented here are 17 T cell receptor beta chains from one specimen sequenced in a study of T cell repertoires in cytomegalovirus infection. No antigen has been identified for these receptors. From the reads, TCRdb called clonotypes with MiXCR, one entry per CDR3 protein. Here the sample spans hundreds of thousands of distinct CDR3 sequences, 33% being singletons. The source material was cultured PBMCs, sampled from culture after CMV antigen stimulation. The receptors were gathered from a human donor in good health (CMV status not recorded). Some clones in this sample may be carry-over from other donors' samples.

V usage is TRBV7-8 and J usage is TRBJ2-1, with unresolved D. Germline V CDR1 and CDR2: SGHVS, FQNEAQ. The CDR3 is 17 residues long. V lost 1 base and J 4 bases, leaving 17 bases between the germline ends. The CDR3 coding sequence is TGTGCCAGCAGCTTAGGCCCCGTTATCCAACCGTACAATGAGCAGTTCTTC. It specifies CASSLGPVIQPYNEQFF. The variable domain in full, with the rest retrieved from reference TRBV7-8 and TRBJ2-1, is GAGVSQSPRYKVAKRGQDVALRCDPISGHVSLFWYQQALGQGPEFLTYFQNEAQLDKSGLPSDRFFAERPEGSVSTLKIQRTQQEDSAVYLCASSLGPVIQPYNEQFFGPGTRLTVL.

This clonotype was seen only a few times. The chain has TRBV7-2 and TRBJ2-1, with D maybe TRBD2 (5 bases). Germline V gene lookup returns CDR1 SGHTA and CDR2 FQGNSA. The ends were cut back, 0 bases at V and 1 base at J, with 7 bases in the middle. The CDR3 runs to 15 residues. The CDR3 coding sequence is TGTGCCAGCAGCTTAGCGACGGGATCCTACAATGAGCAGTTCTTC. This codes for CASSLATGSYNEQFF.

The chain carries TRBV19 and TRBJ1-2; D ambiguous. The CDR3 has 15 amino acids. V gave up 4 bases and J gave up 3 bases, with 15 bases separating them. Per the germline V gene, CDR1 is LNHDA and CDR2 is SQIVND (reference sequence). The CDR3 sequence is CASSTLGRIDYGYTF. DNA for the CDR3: TGTGCCAGTAGTACACTGGGCAGGATTGACTATGGCTACACCTTC.

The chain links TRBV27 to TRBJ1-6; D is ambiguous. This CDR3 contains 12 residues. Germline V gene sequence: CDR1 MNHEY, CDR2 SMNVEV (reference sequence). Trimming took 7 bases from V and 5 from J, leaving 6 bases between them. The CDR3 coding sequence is TGTGCCAGCACCGATCATAATTCACCCCTCCACTTT. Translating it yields CASTDHNSPLHF.

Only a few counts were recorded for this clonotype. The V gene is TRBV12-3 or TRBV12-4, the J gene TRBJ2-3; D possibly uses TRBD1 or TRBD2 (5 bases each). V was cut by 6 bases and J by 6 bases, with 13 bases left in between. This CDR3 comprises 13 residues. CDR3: CASRTRWGDTQYF. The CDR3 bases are TGTGCCAGCAGAACCCGGTGGGGGGATACGCAGTATTTT.

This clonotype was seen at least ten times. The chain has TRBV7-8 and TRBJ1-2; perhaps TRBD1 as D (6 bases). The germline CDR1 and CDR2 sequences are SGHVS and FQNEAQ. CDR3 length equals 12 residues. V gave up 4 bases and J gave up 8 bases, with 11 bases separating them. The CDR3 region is CASSYNREGYTF. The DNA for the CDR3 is TGTGCCAGCAGCTACAACAGGGAAGGCTACACCTTC.

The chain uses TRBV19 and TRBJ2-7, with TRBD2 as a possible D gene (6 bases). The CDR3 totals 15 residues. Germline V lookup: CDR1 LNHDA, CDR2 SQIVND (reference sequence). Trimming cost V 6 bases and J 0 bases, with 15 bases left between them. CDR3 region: CASSGTGGSSYEQYF. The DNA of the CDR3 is TGTGCCAGTAGCGGGACTGGGGGAAGCTCCTACGAGCAGTACTTC.

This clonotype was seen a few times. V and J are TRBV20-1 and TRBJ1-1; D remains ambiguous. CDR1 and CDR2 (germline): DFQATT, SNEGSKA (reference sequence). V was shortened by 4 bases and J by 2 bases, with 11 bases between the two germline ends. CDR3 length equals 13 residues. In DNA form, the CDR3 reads TGCAGTGCTAATCGGCCAGGCAACACTGAAGCTTTCTTT. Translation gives CSANRPGNTEAFF.

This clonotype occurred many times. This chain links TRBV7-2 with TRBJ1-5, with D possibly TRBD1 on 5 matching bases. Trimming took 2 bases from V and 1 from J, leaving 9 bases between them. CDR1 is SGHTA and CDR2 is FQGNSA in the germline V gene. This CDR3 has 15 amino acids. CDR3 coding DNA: TGTGCCAGCAGCTTACAGGGACTGAGCAATCAGCCCCAGCATTTT. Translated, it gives CASSLQGLSNQPQHF.

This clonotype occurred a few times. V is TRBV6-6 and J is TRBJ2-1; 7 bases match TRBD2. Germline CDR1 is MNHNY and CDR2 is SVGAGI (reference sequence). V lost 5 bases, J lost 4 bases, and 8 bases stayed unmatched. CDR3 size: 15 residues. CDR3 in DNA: TGTGCCAGCAGTGGTAGGCTAGCGGATTACAATGAGCAGTTCTTC. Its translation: CASSGRLADYNEQFF.

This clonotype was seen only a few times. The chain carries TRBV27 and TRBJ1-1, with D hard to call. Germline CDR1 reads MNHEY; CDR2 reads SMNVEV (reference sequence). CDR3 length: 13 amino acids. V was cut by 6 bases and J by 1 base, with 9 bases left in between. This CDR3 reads CASRGLSNTEAFF. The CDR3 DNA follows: TGTGCCAGCAGAGGGTTATCGAACACTGAAGCTTTCTTT.

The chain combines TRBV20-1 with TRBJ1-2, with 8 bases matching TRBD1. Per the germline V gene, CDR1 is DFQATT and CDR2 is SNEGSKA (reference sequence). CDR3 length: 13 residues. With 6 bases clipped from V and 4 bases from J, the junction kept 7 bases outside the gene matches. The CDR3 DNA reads TGCAGTGCCAACGACAGGGGTTCCTATGGCTACACCTTC. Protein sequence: CSANDRGSYGYTF.

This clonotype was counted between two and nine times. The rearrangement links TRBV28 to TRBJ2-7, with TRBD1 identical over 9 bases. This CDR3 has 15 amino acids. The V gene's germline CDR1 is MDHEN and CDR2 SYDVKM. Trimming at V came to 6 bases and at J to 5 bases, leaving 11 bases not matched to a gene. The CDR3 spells CASSLGQGRTHEQYF. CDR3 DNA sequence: TGTGCCAGCAGCTTGGGACAGGGACGTACTCACGAGCAGTACTTC.

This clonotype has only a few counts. This CDR3 is CASSQAGTEVIGGYTF. The CDR3 nucleotides are TGCGCCAGCAGCCAGGCCGGGACGGAAGTCATAGGGGGCTACACCTTC. The chain links TRBV4-1 to TRBJ1-2; a possible D gene is TRBD1 (5 bases). Trimming removed 3 bases from V and 8 bases from J, with 22 bases in between. This CDR3 has 16 residues. Germline loops: CDR1 MGHRA, CDR2 YSYEKL.

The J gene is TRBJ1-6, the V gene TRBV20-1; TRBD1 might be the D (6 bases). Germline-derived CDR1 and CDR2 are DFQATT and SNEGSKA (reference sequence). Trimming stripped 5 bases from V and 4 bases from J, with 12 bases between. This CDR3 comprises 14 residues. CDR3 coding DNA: TGCAGTGCTCGACAGGAGTTTTATAATTCACCCCTCCACTTT. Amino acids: CSARQEFYNSPLHF.

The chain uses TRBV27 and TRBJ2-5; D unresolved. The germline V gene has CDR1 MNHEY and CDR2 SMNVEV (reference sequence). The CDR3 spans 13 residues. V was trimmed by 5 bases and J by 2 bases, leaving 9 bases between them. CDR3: CASSMPGQETQYF. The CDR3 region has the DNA TGTGCCAGCAGTATGCCAGGACAAGAGACCCAGTACTTC.

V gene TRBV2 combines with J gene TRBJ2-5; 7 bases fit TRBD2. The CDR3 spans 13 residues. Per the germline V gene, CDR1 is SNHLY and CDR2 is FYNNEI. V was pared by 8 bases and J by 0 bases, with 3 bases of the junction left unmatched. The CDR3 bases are TGTGCCAGCGGCGGGAGTTACCAAGAGACCCAGTACTTC. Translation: CASGGSYQETQYF. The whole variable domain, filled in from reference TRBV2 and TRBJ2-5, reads EPEVTQTPSHQVTQMGQEVILRCVPISNHLYFYWYRQILGQKVEFLVSFYNNEISEKSEIFDDQFSVERPDGSNFTLKIRSTKLEDSAMYFCASGGSYQETQYFGPGTRLLVL.